This TCR beta chain was captured in a study of blood T cell repertoires in COVID-19. The CDR3 length is 17 residues. The J segment lost 2 bases and the V segment lost 4 bases, leaving 9 bases of the junction unmatched. Germline lookup yields CDR1 SGHRS and CDR2 YFSETQ. The data were produced by immunoSEQ multiplex PCR, yet TCRdb's version contains in-frame clones alone and is incomplete. The profile shows around 250,000 clones, more than 70% of them singletons. This clonotype was sampled from an elderly woman with COVID-19, enrolled during active disease. Sequencing was done on a sample of peripheral blood. This sequence joins TRBV5-1 and TRBJ1-2; 12 bases are a match to TRBD1. The CDR3: CASSVGQGALSNYGYTF. CDR3 coding DNA: TGCGCCAGCAGCGTGGGACAGGGGGCCCTATCGAACTATGGCTACACCTTC.